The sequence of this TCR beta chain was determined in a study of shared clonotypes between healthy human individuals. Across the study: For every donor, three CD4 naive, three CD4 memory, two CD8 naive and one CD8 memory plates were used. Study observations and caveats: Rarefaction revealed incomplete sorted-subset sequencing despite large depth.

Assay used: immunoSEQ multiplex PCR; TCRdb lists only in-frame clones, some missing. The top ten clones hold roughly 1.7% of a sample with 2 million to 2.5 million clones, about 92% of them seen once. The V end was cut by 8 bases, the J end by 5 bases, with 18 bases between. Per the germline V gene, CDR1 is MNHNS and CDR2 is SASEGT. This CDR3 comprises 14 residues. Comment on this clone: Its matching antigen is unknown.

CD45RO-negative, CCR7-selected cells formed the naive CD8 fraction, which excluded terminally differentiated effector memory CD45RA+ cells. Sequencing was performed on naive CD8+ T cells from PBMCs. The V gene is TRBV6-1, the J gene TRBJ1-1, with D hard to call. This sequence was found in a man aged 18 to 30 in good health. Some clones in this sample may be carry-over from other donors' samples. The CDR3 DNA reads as TGTGCCAGCCCCCTTCTGGCCGGAGGGACTGAAGCTTTCTTT. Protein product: CASPLLAGGTEAFF.